This T cell receptor beta chain was sequenced in a study of blood T cell repertoires in COVID-19. As processed by the authors: The authors estimated nucleated cell counts from reference gene primer amplification. Measured with immunoSEQ multiplex PCR; TCRdb has only the in-frame clones, and not every one. Clone size and V and J calls were adopted from that table, with D and trimming inferred from the DNA. The repertoire holds about 100,000 clones, with around 86% as singletons. V lost 5 bases, J lost 5 bases, and 9 bases stayed unmatched. Germline V gene data show CDR1 as MDHEN and CDR2 as SYDVKM. This CDR3 comprises 16 residues. In terms of age and location, participants ranged from about 18 to 89 years and lived in about two dozen US areas. Participant-given clinical history determined each cohort assignment.

The chain is built from TRBV28 and TRBJ1-1; TRBD1 matches 12 bases. This TCR derives from a woman aged 50 to 60 who had recovered from COVID-19. The source material was PBMCs or T cells enriched from blood (not recorded which). CDR3 nucleotide sequence: TGTGCCAGCAGTGCACCGGGACAGGGGGCCGGAACTGAAGCTTTCTTT. This gives the protein CASSAPGQGAGTEAFF.